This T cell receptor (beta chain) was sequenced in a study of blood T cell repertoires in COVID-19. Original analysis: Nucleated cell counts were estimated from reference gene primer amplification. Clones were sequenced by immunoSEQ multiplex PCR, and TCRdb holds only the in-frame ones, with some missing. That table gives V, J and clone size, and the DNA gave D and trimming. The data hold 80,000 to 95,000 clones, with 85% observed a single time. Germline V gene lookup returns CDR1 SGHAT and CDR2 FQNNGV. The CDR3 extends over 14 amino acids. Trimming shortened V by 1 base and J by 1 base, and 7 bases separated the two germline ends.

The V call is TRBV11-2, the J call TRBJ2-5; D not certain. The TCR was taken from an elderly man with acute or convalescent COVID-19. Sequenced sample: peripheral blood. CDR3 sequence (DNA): TGTGCCAGCAGCTTAGCAGGATCCCAAGAGACCCAGTACTTC. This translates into CASSLAGSQETQYF.